This T cell receptor beta chain stems from a study of blood T cell repertoires in COVID-19. The protocol was immunoSEQ multiplex PCR, while the TCRdb copy is restricted to in-frame clones and leaves out a portion. The repertoire includes approximately 50,000 clones, around nine tenths of them detected once, and approximately 3.9% sits in the top ten. Trimming took 0 bases from V and 2 from J; bases not matched to a gene: 5. The CDR3 runs 17 residues. The germline V gene has CDR1 SGHVS and CDR2 FQNEAQ. This receptor was identified in a man aged 45-65 years with acute or convalescent COVID-19. The specimen sequenced was peripheral blood. The V gene is TRBV7-8, the J gene TRBJ1-2, with TRBD1 matching over 11 bases. The CDR3 DNA sequence: TGTGCCAGCAGCTTAGCGCTGGACAGGGGGCTGAACTATGGCTACACCTTC. It specifies CASSLALDRGLNYGYTF.